These 32 T cell receptor beta chains were all obtained from the same sample, sequenced in a study of lymphopenia after photon versus proton radiotherapy. Data came from immunoSEQ multiplex PCR; TCRdb stores just in-frame clones and leaves some out. The top ten hold roughly 0.78% of the sample, which has fewer than 40,000 clones, nearly 95% seen once. Source: peripheral blood, taken from a patient treated with photon-based radiotherapy. Source of these receptors: a woman aged 45-60 years with cholangiocarcinoma.

This CDR3 reads CASSLQGNSFSNTEAFF. The CDR3 DNA reads as TGTGCCAGCAGCTTGCAGGGGAACTCATTTTCGAACACTGAAGCTTTCTTT. The V and J genes are TRBV5-5 and TRBJ1-1, with D tentatively TRBD1 (6 bases). The CDR3 totals 17 residues. Per the germline V gene, CDR1 is SGHKS and CDR2 is YYEKEE (reference sequence). V lost 1 base and J lost 1, with 17 bases in between.

This chain connects TRBV18 to TRBJ2-1; possible D gene TRBD2, 5 bases. The CDR3 contains 17 residues. CDR1 is KGHSH and CDR2 is LQKENI in the germline V gene. Between the trimmed V and J ends, which lost 1 base and 7 bases, there was a span of 20 bases. CDR3 residues: CASSPQTTRETTNEQFF. DNA of the CDR3: TGTGCCAGCTCACCACAAACTACCAGAGAGACTACAAATGAGCAGTTCTTC.

The chain uses TRBV29-1 and TRBJ1-2; TRBD1 matches at 7 bases. The ends lost 7 bases at V and 3 bases at J; junction bases unmatched: 2. The CDR3 extends over 11 amino acids. Germline lookup yields CDR1 SQVTM and CDR2 ANQGSEA. Written as DNA, the CDR3 is TGCAGCGGCCAGGGGGACTATGGCTACACCTTC. Protein: CSGQGDYGYTF. The variable domain in full, completed from reference TRBV29-1 and TRBJ1-2, reads SAVISQKPSRDICQRGTSLTIQCQVDSQVTMMFWYRQQPGQSLTLIATANQGSEATYESGFVIDKFPISRPNLTFSTLTVSNMSPEDSSIYLCSGQGDYGYTFGSGTRLTVV.

The rearrangement uses TRBV4-1 and TRBJ2-7, with D unclear. Germline values: CDR1 MGHRA, CDR2 YSYEKL. The CDR3 runs 15 residues. V shed 1 base and J shed 4 bases, with 14 bases lying between them. This CDR3 reads CASSQVRSSLYEQYF. CDR3 nucleotide sequence: TGCGCCAGCAGCCAAGTCCGGTCGTCGCTATACGAGCAGTACTTC.

The chain couples TRBV7-2 to TRBJ1-1; D is perhaps TRBD1 (5 bases). CDR1 and CDR2 (germline): SGHTA, FQGNSA. There are 13 residues in the CDR3. Trimming stripped 1 base from V and 3 bases from J, with 6 bases between. This chain's CDR3 is CASSLGGDTEAFF. The CDR3 DNA reads as TGTGCCAGCAGCTTAGGAGGGGACACTGAAGCTTTCTTT.

The V call is TRBV5-6, the J call TRBJ2-1; perhaps TRBD1 as D (5 bases). The germline CDR1 and CDR2 sequences are SGHDT and YYEEEE. Trimming removed 9 bases from V and 4 bases from J, with 17 bases in between. The CDR3 totals 14 residues. CDR3 sequence (DNA): TGTGCCACGCGAACAGGCCAACTTTACAATGAGCAGTTCTTC. Amino acid sequence: CATRTGQLYNEQFF.

The CDR3 DNA reads as TGTGCCAGCAGCTTAGTGCAGGGGGGAGGCTACACCTTC. It encodes CASSLVQGGGYTF. The rearrangement joins TRBV7-9 to TRBJ1-2, with 7 nucleotides matching TRBD1. CDR3 length: 13 residues. CDR1 is SEHNR, CDR2 FQNEAQ, per germline (reference sequence). With 1 base clipped from V and 8 bases from J, the junction kept 4 bases outside the gene matches.

The rearrangement joins TRBV6-1 to TRBJ1-2; no clear D gene. The CDR3 is made up of 11 amino acids. V lost 3 bases to trimming and J lost 5 bases, with 4 bases between them. Germline lookup yields CDR1 MNHNS and CDR2 SASEGT. The CDR3 region has the DNA TGTGCCAGCAGTGATTGGTATGGCTACACCTTC. It yields the protein CASSDWYGYTF.

The chain couples TRBV28 to TRBJ2-1, with D perhaps given as TRBD1 or TRBD2 (6 bases each). This CDR3 region has 15 residues. Germline CDR1 is MDHEN and CDR2 is SYDVKM. V lost 5 bases to trimming and J lost 15 bases, with 26 bases between them. CDR3: CASSQLAGLPGAGFF. The CDR3 coding sequence is TGTGCCAGCAGTCAGCTCGCAGGACTGCCGGGGGCGGGGTTCTTC.

This clone was recorded once. The chain combines TRBV2 with TRBJ2-5; D perhaps matches TRBD1 (7 bases). The CDR3 runs 12 residues. V shed 11 bases and J shed 5 bases, with 15 bases lying between them. Germline CDR1 is SNHLY and CDR2 is FYNNEI. This CDR3 reads CAGGGGRETQYF. The CDR3 DNA reads as TGTGCCGGAGGAGGGGGCAGGGAGACCCAGTACTTC.

The chain uses TRBV12-5 and TRBJ2-6, with D unclear. Germline CDR1 and CDR2: LGHNT and FRNRAP. The CDR3 loop spans 13 amino acids. V was shortened by 8 bases and J by 0 bases, with 5 bases between the two germline ends. CDR3 coding DNA: TGTGCTAGTAAGCTCTCTGGGGCCAACGTCCTGACTTTC. Protein: CASKLSGANVLTF.

The gene calls are TRBV5-6 and TRBJ1-2, with 9 bases fitting TRBD1. Trimming took 4 bases from V and 6 from J; bases not matched to a gene: 4. The CDR3 consists of 13 residues. Germline assignment: CDR1 SGHDT and CDR2 YYEEEE. The CDR3 loop is CASSLDRGNGYTF. The DNA of the CDR3 is TGTGCCAGCAGCCTTGACAGGGGGAATGGCTACACCTTC.

J is TRBJ1-1 and V is TRBV7-2; D remains unclear. V shed 1 base and J shed 1 base, with 13 bases lying between them. CDR1 SGHTA and CDR2 FQGNSA come from the germline V gene. The CDR3 is 16 amino acids. For the CDR3, the DNA is TGTGCCAGCAGCTTAGTGGGGAGCCCGGGGAACACTGAAGCTTTCTTT. Its translation is CASSLVGSPGNTEAFF.

The chain combines TRBV5-1 with TRBJ2-3; 8 nucleotides align to TRBD2. Germline loops: CDR1 SGHRS, CDR2 YFSETQ. V was clipped by 0 bases and J by 5 bases; unmatched bases: 5. CDR3 length: 15 amino acids. The CDR3 bases are TGCGCCAGCAGCTTGGATAGCGGGGCGGGAGATACGCAGTATTTT. Translated, it gives CASSLDSGAGDTQYF.

The rearrangement links TRBV11-2 to TRBJ2-1; D is perhaps TRBD1 or TRBD2 (7 bases each). Trimming cost V 5 bases and J 3 bases, with 20 bases left between them. Germline lookup yields CDR1 SGHAT and CDR2 FQNNGV. This CDR3 is built from 17 residues. As DNA, the CDR3 is TGTGCCAGCAGCCCAGCGGGACAGATGATTATCTACAATGAGCAGTTCTTC. It encodes CASSPAGQMIIYNEQFF.

The chain uses TRBV25-1 and TRBJ2-7, with no clear D. CDR1 and CDR2 (germline): MGHDK, SYGVNS. The CDR3 loop spans 11 amino acids. The V gene lost 8 bases and the J gene lost 3 bases, with 8 bases spanning the gap. CDR3 in DNA: TGTGCCAGCCTAGGAAGCTACGAGCAGTACTTC. This gives the protein CASLGSYEQYF.

The chain joins TRBV15 to TRBJ1-4; tentatively, D is TRBD1 (5 bases). V lost 0 bases, J lost 8 bases, and 16 bases lay in between. The CDR3 loop spans 16 amino acids. The germline V gene encodes CDR1 LNHNV and CDR2 YYDKDF (reference sequence). CDR3: CATSRDHRGVGEKLFF. CDR3 sequence (DNA): TGTGCCACCAGCAGAGATCATAGGGGTGTGGGGGAAAAACTGTTTTTT.

The chain carries TRBV27 and TRBJ1-4; D is possibly TRBD1 (6 bases). The germline CDR1 and CDR2 sequences are MNHEY and SMNVEV (reference sequence). The germline V and J ends were trimmed by 1 base and 6 bases, with 9 bases remaining between them. This CDR3 has 14 amino acids. CDR3 DNA: TGTGCCAGCAGTTTATATGGGGGCTATGAAAAACTGTTTTTT. It is translated as CASSLYGGYEKLFF.

The chain combines TRBV19 with TRBJ2-3; 8 bases line up with TRBD2. The V segment lost 10 bases and the J segment 2 bases; nucleotides outside the gene matches: 14. In germline, CDR1 is LNHDA, CDR2 SQIVND (reference sequence). This CDR3 is built from 16 residues. CDR3 residues: CATSGGAGVITDTQYF. The CDR3 region has the DNA TGTGCCACCTCGGGGGGAGCGGGGGTTATCACAGATACGCAGTATTTT. Drawing the rest from reference TRBV19 and TRBJ2-3, the complete variable domain is DGGITQSPKYLFRKEGQNVTLSCEQNLNHDAMYWYRQDPGQGLRLIYYSQIVNDFQKGDIAEGYSVSREKKESFPLTVTSAQKNPTAFYLCATSGGAGVITDTQYFGPGTRLTVL.

This clone was seen only a few times. CDR3 region: CASSLDGLPTDTQYF. The CDR3 nucleotides read TGTGCCAGCAGCTTAGATGGCCTACCCACAGATACGCAGTATTTT. V usage is TRBV11-3 and J usage is TRBJ2-3; D uncertain. V was shortened by 0 bases and J by 2 bases, with 9 bases between the two germline ends. The CDR3 runs 15 residues. CDR1 and CDR2 from the germline V gene are SGHNT and YENEEA.

The chain carries TRBV5-1 and TRBJ2-3; 9 nucleotides line up with TRBD2. Germline CDR1 reads SGHRS; CDR2 reads YFSETQ. This CDR3 contains 16 residues. The V segment lost 4 bases and the J segment 1 base; nucleotides outside the gene matches: 7. CDR3 in DNA: TGCGCCAGCAGCCCCGGGCGGGGGGGTCGCACAGATACGCAGTATTTT. As protein: CASSPGRGGRTDTQYF.

J is TRBJ2-5 and V is TRBV11-3; 7 positions agree with TRBD1. V gave up 5 bases and J gave up 4 bases; unmatched junction bases: 7. The CDR3 extends over 14 amino acids. The germline V gene has CDR1 SGHNT and CDR2 YENEEA. CDR3 nucleotides: TGTGCCAGCAGCCCCCGCACAGGGGCAGAGACCCAGTACTTC. It yields the protein CASSPRTGAETQYF. The variable domain in full, completed from reference TRBV11-3 and TRBJ2-5, reads EAGVVQSPRYKIIEKKQPVAFWCNPISGHNTLYWYLQNLGQGPELLIRYENEEAVDDSQLPKDRFSAERLKGVDSTLKIQPAELGDSAVYLCASSPRTGAETQYFGPGTRLLVL.

This chain uses TRBV5-5 with TRBJ2-7; maybe TRBD2 (6 bases). Germline-derived CDR1 and CDR2 are SGHKS and YYEKEE (reference sequence). The CDR3 covers 12 residues. The V gene lost 4 bases and the J gene lost 6 bases, with 11 bases spanning the gap. Written as DNA, the CDR3 is TGTGCCAGCAGCAATGGACTACTCGAGCAGTACTTC. It translates to CASSNGLLEQYF.

The gene calls are TRBV29-1 and TRBJ1-3; 7 bases are a match to TRBD1. The CDR3 is made up of 15 amino acids. Germline V gene sequence: CDR1 SQVTM, CDR2 ANQGSEA. The V and J ends lost 6 bases and 0 bases, in that order; junction bases with no gene match: 8. CDR3 sequence (DNA): TGCAGCGTACGGACAGGAGCCTCCTCTGGAAACACCATATATTTT. Protein: CSVRTGASSGNTIYF.

V usage is TRBV7-2 and J usage is TRBJ2-3; the match to TRBD2 covers 14 bases. The germline V gene encodes CDR1 SGHTA and CDR2 FQGNSA. J gave up 0 bases and V 6 bases, and 8 bases lay outside the gene matches. CDR3 size: 18 residues. CDR3 bases: TGTGCCAGCAGATCGCCGGGACTAGCGGGGGTGAGCACAGATACGCAGTATTTT. This encodes CASRSPGLAGVSTDTQYF.

The chain combines TRBV19 with TRBJ2-2; 9 nucleotides agree with TRBD1. The CDR3 is made up of 15 amino acids. V dropped 1 base and J dropped 4; count of bases not matched to a gene: 1. Germline CDR1 is LNHDA and CDR2 is SQIVND (reference sequence). The CDR3 DNA follows: TGTGCCAGTAGTATAGTACAGGGGGCCACCGGGGAGCTGTTTTTT. Translating gives CASSIVQGATGELFF.

The chain has TRBV18 and TRBJ1-3, with D perhaps TRBD1 (6 bases). Germline CDR1 and CDR2: KGHSH and LQKENI. This CDR3 is 16 amino acids long. Trimming cost V 4 bases and J 1 base, with 14 bases left between them. The CDR3 region is CASSLQDSFSGNTIYF. In DNA form, the CDR3 reads TGTGCCAGCTCACTCCAGGACAGCTTTTCTGGAAACACCATATATTTT.

The chain uses TRBV2 and TRBJ2-5; 8 bases are a match to TRBD2. V lost 0 bases to trimming and J lost 4 bases; unmatched junction nucleotides: 13. This CDR3 is built from 18 residues. The germline V gene encodes CDR1 SNHLY and CDR2 FYNNEI. CDR3 region: CASSEAQLAGLGGETQYF. CDR3 DNA: TGTGCCAGCAGTGAAGCCCAGCTAGCGGGCTTGGGGGGAGAGACCCAGTACTTC.

This chain links TRBV7-2 with TRBJ1-2, with D unresolved. The CDR3 contains 15 residues. Between the trimmed V and J ends, which lost 5 bases and 4 bases, there was a span of 17 bases. Germline CDR1 reads SGHTA; CDR2 reads FQGNSA. CDR3 residues: CASSPSGAAIYGYTF. CDR3 DNA: TGTGCCAGCAGCCCCAGCGGTGCCGCGATCTATGGCTACACCTTC.

The table lists this clone with a count of one. The V call is TRBV7-8, the J call TRBJ1-1, with D perhaps matching TRBD1 (6 bases). The ends were cut back, 5 bases at V and 4 bases at J, with 14 bases in the middle. Germline assignment: CDR1 SGHVS and CDR2 FQNEAQ. The CDR3 has 14 amino acids. The CDR3 region has the DNA TGTGCCAGCAGCCCGGGCGGGGGCAGCACTGAAGCTTTCTTT. Translating it yields CASSPGGGSTEAFF.

The chain combines TRBV28 with TRBJ1-2, with 7 bases that match TRBD1. The CDR3 has 14 residues. Germline CDR1 reads MDHEN; CDR2 reads SYDVKM. V lost 5 bases to trimming and J lost 5 bases; unmatched junction nucleotides: 8. CDR3 residues: CASSLPDREYGYTF. CDR3 DNA: TGTGCCAGCAGTCTCCCCGACAGGGAATATGGCTACACCTTC.

The CDR3 here is CASSSGQGIVETQYF. In DNA, the CDR3 is TGTGCCAGCAGCTCCGGACAGGGAATTGTAGAGACCCAGTACTTC. The rearrangement joins TRBV11-3 to TRBJ2-5; the match to TRBD1 covers 8 bases. This CDR3 is built from 15 residues. Trimming took 4 bases from V and 4 from J; bases not matched to a gene: 8. Germline CDR1 is SGHNT and CDR2 is YENEEA.